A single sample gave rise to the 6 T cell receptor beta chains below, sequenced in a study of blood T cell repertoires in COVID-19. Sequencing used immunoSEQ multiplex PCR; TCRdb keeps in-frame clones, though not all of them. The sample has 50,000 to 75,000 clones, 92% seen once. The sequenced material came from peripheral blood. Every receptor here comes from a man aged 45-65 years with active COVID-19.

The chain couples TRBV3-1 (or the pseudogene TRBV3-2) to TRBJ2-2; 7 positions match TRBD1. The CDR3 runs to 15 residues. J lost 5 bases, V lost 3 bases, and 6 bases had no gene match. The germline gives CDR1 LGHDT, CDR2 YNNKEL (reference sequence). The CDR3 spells CASSQWDSDTGELFF. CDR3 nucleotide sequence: TGTGCCAGCAGCCAGTGGGACAGTGATACCGGGGAGCTGTTTTTT.

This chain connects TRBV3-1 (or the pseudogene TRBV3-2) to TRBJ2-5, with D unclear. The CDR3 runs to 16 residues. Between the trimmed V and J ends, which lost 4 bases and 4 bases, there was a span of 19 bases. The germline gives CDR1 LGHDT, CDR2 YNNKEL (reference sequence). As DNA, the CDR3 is TGTGCCAGCAGCCGACCCGACTTAATCCCCCCAGAGACCCAGTACTTC. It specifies CASSRPDLIPPETQYF.

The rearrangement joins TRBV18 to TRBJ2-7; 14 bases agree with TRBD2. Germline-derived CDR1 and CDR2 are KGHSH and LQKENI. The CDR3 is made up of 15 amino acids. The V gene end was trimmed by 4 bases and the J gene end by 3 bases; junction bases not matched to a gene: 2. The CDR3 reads CASSLGTSGSYEQYF. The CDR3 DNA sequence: TGTGCCAGCTCACTCGGGACTAGCGGGAGCTACGAGCAGTACTTC. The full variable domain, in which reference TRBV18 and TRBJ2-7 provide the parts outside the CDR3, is NAGVMQNPRHLVRRRGQEARLRCSPMKGHSHVYWYRQLPEEGLKFMVYLQKENIIDESGMPKERFSAEFPKEGPSILRIQQVVRGDSAAYFCASSLGTSGSYEQYFGPGTRLTVT.

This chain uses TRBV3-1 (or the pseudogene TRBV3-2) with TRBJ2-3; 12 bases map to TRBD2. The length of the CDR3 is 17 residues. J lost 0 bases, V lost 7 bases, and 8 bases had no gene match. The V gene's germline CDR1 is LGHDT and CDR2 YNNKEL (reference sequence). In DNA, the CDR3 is TGTGCCAGCACCTCCCGGACTAGCGGGGCTAGCACAGATACGCAGTATTTT. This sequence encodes CASTSRTSGASTDTQYF.

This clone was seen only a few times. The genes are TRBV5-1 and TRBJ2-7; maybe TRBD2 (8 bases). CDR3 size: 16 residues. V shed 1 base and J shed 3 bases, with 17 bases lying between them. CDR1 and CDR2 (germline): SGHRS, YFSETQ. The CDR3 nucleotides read TGCGCCAGCAGCTTGACCCTCGGGAGGGGGCTCTACGAGCAGTACTTC. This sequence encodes CASSLTLGRGLYEQYF.

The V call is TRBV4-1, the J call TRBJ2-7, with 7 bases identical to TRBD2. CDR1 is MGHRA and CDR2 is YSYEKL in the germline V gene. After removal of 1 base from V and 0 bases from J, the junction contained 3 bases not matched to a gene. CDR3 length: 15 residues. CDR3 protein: CASSQAGGSSYEQYF. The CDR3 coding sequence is TGCGCCAGCAGCCAAGCAGGCGGGAGCTCCTACGAGCAGTACTTC.